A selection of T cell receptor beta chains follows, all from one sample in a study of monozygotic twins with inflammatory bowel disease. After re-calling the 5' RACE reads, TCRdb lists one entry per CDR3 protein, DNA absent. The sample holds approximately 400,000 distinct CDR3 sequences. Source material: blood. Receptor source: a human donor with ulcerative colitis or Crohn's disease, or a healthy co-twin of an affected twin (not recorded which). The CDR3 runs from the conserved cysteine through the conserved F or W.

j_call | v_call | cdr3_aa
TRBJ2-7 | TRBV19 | CASSMTKRGTYEQYF
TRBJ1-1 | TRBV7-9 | CASSLGWQNTEAFF
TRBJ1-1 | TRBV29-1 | CSVAGVRDRGITEAFF
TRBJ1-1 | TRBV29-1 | CSVVARYTEAFF
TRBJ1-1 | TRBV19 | CASSMFTANTEAFF
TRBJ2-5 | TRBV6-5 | CASSYVARETQYF
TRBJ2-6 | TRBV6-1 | CATAPSSTGANVLTF
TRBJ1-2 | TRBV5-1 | CASSRDSLNYGYTF
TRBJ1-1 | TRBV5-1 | CASSPRQGGDEAFF
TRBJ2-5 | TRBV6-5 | CASSYLLAGGPETQYF
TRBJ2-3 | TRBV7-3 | CASSADRGRTDTQYF